This T cell receptor (beta chain) was sequenced in a study of shared clonotypes between healthy human individuals. Findings and limits, study-wide: When compared with the clonotypes that were shared by all four sorted-subset donors, the non-shared clonotypes turned out to have lower generation probabilities. Researchers sampled blood only, noting tissue repertoires likely differ.

Each sorted subset replicate got 200 ng genomic DNA, tens of thousands of genomes. Profiled with immunoSEQ multiplex PCR; TCRdb holds only in-frame clones, not every one. This table has about 2.4 million clones, 90% to 95% appearing once. Notes on this clone: Its antigen is not known.

J lost 10 bases, V lost 1 base, and 10 bases had no gene match. The CDR3 is 15 amino acids. The germline V gene has CDR1 SGHNT and CDR2 YYREEE (reference sequence). From CD4+ cells came CD45RA+ naive and CD45RA-negative memory subsets. Sequencing was carried out using naive CD4+ T cells sorted from blood. Indicated subset: CD45RA+ positively selected. The chain is built from TRBV5-4 and TRBJ2-1, with TRBD2 matching 8 bases. This receptor was identified in a man aged 18-30 years in good health. The CDR3 DNA follows: TGTGCCAGCAGCTTGACGGGAGGGCCCTCCTCCGAGCAGTTCTTC. This encodes CASSLTGGPSSEQFF.